These T cell receptor beta chains were read from a single sample in a study of T cell changes during pregnancy in multiple sclerosis. Libraries were prepared by immunoSEQ multiplex PCR; TCRdb keeps only in-frame clonotypes and omits some of them. The sample lists some 48,000 clones, approximately 95% occurring once. Specimen: CD8+ T cells from peripheral blood mononuclear cells, collected in the first trimester of pregnancy. The receptor set was obtained from a female donor with multiple sclerosis, enrolled in a pregnancy study. CDR3s include the opening cysteine and the closing phenylalanine or tryptophan. The D gene is left open where the match is weak. Only some rows state a clone size, as once, few, many or a class for expanded clones.

clone size: NA; J gene: TRBJ2-1; D gene: TRBD1; V gene: TRBV6-4; CDR3 DNA: TGTGCCAGCAGTGACTCGGCAGGGGGCAATGAGCAGTTCTTC; CDR3 protein: CASSDSAGGNEQFF
clone size: NA; J gene: TRBJ1-2; D gene: NA; V gene: TRBV19; CDR3 DNA: TGTGCCAGTAGTATACAGGGATGGGATGGCTACACCTTC; CDR3 protein: CASSIQGWDGYTF
clone size: NA; J gene: TRBJ2-5; D gene: NA; V gene: TRBV27; CDR3 DNA: TGTGCCAGCAGTTTAGCTAGCGCCCAAGAGACCCAGTACTTC; CDR3 protein: CASSLASAQETQYF
clone size: NA; J gene: TRBJ2-2; D gene: NA; V gene: TRBV5-1; CDR3 DNA: TGCGCCAGCAGTCGCGGAGAGGGCCTCGCCGGGGAGCTGTTTTTT; CDR3 protein: CASSRGEGLAGELFF
clone size: NA; J gene: TRBJ2-1; D gene: TRBD2; V gene: TRBV2; CDR3 DNA: TGTGCCAGCGGGACCGGGACTAGCGTCAATGAGCAGTTCTTC; CDR3 protein: CASGTGTSVNEQFF
clone size: NA; J gene: TRBJ2-2; D gene: NA; V gene: TRBV10-1; CDR3 DNA: TGCGCCAGCAGTGAGTTGGCAGAAACCGGGGAGCTGTTTTTT; CDR3 protein: CASSELAETGELFF
clone size: NA; J gene: TRBJ1-1; D gene: NA; V gene: TRBV4-1; CDR3 DNA: TGCGCCAGCAGCCCTTCTCCGGGGGGCACTGAAGCTTTCTTT; CDR3 protein: CASSPSPGGTEAFF
clone size: once; J gene: TRBJ2-2; D gene: TRBD2; V gene: TRBV27; CDR3 DNA: TGTGCCAGCAGTTTAAGGGGACTAGCGGTCACCGGGGAGCTGTTTTTT; CDR3 protein: CASSLRGLAVTGELFF
clone size: NA; J gene: TRBJ2-1; D gene: NA; V gene: TRBV11-2; CDR3 DNA: TGTGCCAGCAGCCCATCCAACAATGAGCAGTTCTTC; CDR3 protein: CASSPSNNEQFF
clone size: NA; J gene: TRBJ1-1; D gene: TRBD1; V gene: TRBV5-6; CDR3 DNA: TGTGCCAGCAGCCTGACAGGGGCCGGAAGACCAATAGGAGGCACTGAAGCTTTCTTT; CDR3 protein: CASSLTGAGRPIGGTEAFF